This T cell receptor (beta chain) was sequenced during a study of PD-1 blockade in classical Hodgkin lymphoma. Sample time point: cycle 4 day 1 (C4D1), after five to seven weeks of nivolumab. Every one of the patients relapsed after autologous stem cell transplantation (brentuximab vedotin exposure was variable). Sequencing used immunoSEQ multiplex PCR; TCRdb keeps in-frame clones, though not all of them. The sample yields over 85,000 clones, just over 90% seen once. CDR1 is MDHEN and CDR2 is SYDVKM in the germline V gene. The CDR3 sequence is 15 residues long. The rearrangement uses TRBV28 and TRBJ2-5; D is perhaps TRBD2 (6 bases). The DNA end lines up better with TRBJ2-7; the J call may be wrong. Sequencing was performed on peripheral blood mononuclear cells (PBMCs), taken before the fourth cycle of nivolumab. This TCR came from a human donor with classical Hodgkin lymphoma. This chain's CDR3 is CASSLSSRGEDEQYF. In DNA form, the CDR3 reads TGTGCCAGCAGTTTGAGCTCGCGGGGAGAGGACGAGCAGTACTTC.